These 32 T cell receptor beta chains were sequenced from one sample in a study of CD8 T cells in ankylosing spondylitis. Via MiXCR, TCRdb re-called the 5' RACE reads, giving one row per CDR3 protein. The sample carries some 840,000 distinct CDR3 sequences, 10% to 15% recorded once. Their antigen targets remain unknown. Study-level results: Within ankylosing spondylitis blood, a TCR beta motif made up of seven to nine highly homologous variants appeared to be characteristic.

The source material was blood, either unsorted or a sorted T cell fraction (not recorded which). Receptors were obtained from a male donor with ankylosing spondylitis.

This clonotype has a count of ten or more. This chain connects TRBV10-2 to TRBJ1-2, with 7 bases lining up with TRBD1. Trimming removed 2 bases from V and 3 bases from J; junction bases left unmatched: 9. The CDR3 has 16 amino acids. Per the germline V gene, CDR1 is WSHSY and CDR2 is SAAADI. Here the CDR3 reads CASSEEGIGGDYGYTF. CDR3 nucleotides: TGCGCCAGCAGTGAGGAAGGGATAGGGGGCGACTATGGCTACACCTTC.

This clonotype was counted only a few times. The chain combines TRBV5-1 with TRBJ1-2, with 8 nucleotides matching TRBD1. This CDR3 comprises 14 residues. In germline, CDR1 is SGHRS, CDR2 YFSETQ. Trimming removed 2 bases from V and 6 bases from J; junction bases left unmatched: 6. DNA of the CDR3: TGCGCCAGCAGCTTAATCGGACAGGGCGATGGCTACACCTTC. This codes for CASSLIGQGDGYTF.

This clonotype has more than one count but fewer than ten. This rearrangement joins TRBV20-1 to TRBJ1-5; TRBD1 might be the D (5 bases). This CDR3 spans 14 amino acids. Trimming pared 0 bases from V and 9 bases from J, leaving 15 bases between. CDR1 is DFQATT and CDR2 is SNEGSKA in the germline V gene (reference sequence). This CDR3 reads CSAREPGLLWPQHF. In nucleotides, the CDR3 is TGCAGTGCTAGAGAACCGGGACTCCTCTGGCCCCAGCATTTT.

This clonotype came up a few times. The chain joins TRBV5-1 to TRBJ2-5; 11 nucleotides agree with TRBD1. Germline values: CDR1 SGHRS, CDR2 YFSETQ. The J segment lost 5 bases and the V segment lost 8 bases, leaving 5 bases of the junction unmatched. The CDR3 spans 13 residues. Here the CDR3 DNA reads TGCGCCAGTGGACAGGGGGCTTTGGAGACCCAGTACTTC. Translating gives CASGQGALETQYF.

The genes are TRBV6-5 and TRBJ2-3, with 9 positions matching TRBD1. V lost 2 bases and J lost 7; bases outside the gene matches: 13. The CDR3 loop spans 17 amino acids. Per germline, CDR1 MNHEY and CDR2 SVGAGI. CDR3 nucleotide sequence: TGTGCCAGCAGTTACGCTATCCGGGACAGGGTAAAGTATACGCAGTATTTT. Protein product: CASSYAIRDRVKYTQYF.

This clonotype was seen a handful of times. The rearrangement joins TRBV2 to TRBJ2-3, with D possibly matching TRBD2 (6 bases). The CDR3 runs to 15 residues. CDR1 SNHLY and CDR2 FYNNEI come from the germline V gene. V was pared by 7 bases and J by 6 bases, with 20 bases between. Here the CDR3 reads CASTGGLSVMDTQYF. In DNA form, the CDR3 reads TGTGCCAGCACCGGGGGACTGAGCGTTATGGATACGCAGTATTTT. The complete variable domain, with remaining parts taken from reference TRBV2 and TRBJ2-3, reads EPEVTQTPSHQVTQMGQEVILRCVPISNHLYFYWYRQILGQKVEFLVSFYNNEISEKSEIFDDQFSVERPDGSNFTLKIRSTKLEDSAMYFCASTGGLSVMDTQYFGPGTRLTVL.

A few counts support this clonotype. The CDR3 loop is CSARGDSSYEQYF. The CDR3 nucleotides read TGCAGTGCTAGAGGAGACAGCTCCTACGAGCAGTACTTC. V usage is TRBV20-1 and J usage is TRBJ2-7, with D possibly matching TRBD1 (5 bases). V was shortened by 1 base and J by 0 bases, with 7 bases between the two germline ends. Germline CDR1 reads DFQATT; CDR2 reads SNEGSKA (reference sequence). This CDR3 spans 13 amino acids.

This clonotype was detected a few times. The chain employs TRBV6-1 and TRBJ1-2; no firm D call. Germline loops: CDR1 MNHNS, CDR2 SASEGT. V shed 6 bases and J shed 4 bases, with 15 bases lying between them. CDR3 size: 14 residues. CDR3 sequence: CASRPVQLLYGYTF. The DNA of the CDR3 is TGTGCCAGCAGACCCGTACAGCTCCTCTATGGCTACACCTTC.

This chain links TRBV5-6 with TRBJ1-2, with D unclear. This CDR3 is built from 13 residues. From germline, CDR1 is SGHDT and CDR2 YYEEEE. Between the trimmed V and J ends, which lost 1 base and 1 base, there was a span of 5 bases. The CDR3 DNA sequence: TGTGCCAGCAGCTTGTATGATAACTATGGCTACACCTTC. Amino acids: CASSLYDNYGYTF.

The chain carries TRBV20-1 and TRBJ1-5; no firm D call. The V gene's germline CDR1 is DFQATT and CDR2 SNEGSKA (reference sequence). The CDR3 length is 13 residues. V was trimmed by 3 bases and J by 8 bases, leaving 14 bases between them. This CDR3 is CSASRTSKEPQHF. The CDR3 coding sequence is TGCAGTGCTAGTCGCACCTCCAAGGAGCCCCAGCATTTT.

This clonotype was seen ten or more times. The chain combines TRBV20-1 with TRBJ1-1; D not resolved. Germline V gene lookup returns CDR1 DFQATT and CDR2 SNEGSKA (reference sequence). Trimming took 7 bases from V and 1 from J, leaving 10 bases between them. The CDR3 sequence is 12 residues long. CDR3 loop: CSGREPNTEAFF. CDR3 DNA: TGCAGTGGCCGGGAGCCGAACACTGAAGCTTTCTTT.

This CDR3 reads CAHRRGADTEAFF. In nucleotides, the CDR3 is TGTGCCCATCGGAGGGGGGCTGACACTGAAGCTTTCTTT. The chain has TRBV10-3 and TRBJ1-1, with D perhaps TRBD1 (6 bases). The germline CDR1 and CDR2 sequences are ENHRY and SYGVKD. Trimming stripped 11 bases from V and 3 bases from J, with 16 bases between. The CDR3 is 13 amino acids.

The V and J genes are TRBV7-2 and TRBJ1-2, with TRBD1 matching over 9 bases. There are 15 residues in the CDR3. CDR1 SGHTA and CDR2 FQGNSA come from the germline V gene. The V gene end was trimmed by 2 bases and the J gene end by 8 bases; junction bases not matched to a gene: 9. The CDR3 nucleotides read TGTGCCAGCAGCTTAATGGGACAGGGACTGGCGGGCTACACCTTC. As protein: CASSLMGQGLAGYTF.

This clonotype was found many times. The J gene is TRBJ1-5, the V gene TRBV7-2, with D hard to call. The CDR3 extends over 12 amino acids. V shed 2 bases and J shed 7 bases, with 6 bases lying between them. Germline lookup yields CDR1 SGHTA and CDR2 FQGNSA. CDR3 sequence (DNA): TGTGCCAGCAGCTTAAAAGGGCAGCCCCAGCATTTT. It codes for CASSLKGQPQHF.

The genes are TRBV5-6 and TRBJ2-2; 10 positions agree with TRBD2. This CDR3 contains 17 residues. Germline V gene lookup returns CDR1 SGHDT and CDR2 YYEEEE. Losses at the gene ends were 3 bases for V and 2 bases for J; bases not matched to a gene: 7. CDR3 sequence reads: CASSWLTSGANTGELFF. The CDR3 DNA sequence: TGTGCCAGCAGCTGGCTTACTAGCGGGGCCAACACCGGGGAGCTGTTTTTT.

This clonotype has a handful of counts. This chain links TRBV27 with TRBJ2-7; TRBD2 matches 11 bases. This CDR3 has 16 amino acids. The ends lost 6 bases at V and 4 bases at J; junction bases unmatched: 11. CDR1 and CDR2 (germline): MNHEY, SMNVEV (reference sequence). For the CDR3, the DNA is TGTGCCAGCAGAAAAATCGGGACTAGCGGAACGTACGAGCAGTACTTC. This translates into CASRKIGTSGTYEQYF.

The CDR3 is CASSLQGGRQETQYF. The CDR3 nucleotides are TGCGCCAGCAGCCTTCAGGGGGGACGACAAGAGACCCAGTACTTC. V gene TRBV4-1 combines with J gene TRBJ2-5; the D gene is possibly TRBD1 (7 bases). There are 15 residues in the CDR3. The V gene lost 4 bases and the J gene lost 2 bases, with 14 bases spanning the gap. CDR1 and CDR2 (germline): MGHRA, YSYEKL.

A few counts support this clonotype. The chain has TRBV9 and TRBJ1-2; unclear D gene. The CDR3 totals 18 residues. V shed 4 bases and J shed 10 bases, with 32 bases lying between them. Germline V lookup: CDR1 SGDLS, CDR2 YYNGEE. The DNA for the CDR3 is TGTGCCAGCAGCCAAACCCTCCGTTCCCAGACTCATTACTTAGACTACACCTTC. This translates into CASSQTLRSQTHYLDYTF.

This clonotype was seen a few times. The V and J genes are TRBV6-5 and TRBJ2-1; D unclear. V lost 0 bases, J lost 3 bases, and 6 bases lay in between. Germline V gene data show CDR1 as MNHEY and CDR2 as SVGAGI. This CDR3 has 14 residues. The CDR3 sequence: CASSYSGFYNEQFF. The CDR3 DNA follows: TGTGCCAGCAGTTACTCGGGTTTCTACAATGAGCAGTTCTTC.

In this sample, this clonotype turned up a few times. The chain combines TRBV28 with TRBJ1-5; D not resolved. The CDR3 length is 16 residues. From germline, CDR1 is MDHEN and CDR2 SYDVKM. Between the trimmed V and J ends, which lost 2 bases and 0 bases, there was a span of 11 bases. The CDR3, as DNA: TGTGCCAGCAGTTTAGGGAGGGAACTTAGCAATCAGCCCCAGCATTTT. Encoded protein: CASSLGRELSNQPQHF.

CDR3 sequence reads: CASSSGQGIFTYEKLFF. CDR3 in DNA: TGCGCCAGCAGCAGCGGACAGGGGATTTTTACATATGAAAAACTGTTTTTT. This chain uses TRBV5-1 with TRBJ1-4, with 9 bases matching TRBD1. The CDR3 runs 17 residues. Unmatched junction bases numbered 13, after V lost 4 bases and J lost 6 bases. Germline V gene sequence: CDR1 SGHRS, CDR2 YFSETQ. Combining the CDR3 with reference TRBV5-1 and TRBJ1-4 gives the whole variable domain KAGVTQTPRYLIKTRGQQVTLSCSPISGHRSVSWYQQTPGQGLQFLFEYFSETQRNKGNFPGRFSGRQFSNSRSEMNVSTLELGDSALYLCASSSGQGIFTYEKLFFGSGTQLSVL.

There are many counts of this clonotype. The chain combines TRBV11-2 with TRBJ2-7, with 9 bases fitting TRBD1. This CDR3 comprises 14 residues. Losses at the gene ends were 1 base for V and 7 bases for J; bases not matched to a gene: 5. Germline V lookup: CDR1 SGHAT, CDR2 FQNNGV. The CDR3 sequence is CASSLGTGAWEQYF. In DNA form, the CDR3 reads TGTGCCAGCAGCTTAGGGACAGGGGCGTGGGAGCAGTACTTC.

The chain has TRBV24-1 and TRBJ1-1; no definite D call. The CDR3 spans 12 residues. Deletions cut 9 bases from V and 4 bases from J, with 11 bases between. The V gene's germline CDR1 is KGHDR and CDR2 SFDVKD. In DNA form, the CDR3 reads TGTGCCACCTTAGACGTGGGCACTGAAGCTTTCTTT. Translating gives CATLDVGTEAFF.

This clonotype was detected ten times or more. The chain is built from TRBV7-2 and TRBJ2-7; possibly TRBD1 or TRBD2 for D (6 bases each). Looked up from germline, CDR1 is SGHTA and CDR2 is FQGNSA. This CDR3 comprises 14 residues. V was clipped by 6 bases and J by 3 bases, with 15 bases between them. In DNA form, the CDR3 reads TGTGCCAGCAGTTTACGAGGGGGAGGCTACGAGCAGTACTTC. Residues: CASSLRGGGYEQYF.

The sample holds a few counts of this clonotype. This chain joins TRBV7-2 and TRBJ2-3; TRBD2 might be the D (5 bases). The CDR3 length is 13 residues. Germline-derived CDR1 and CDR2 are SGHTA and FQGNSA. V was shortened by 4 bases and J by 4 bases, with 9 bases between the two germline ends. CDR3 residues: CASSSYGADTQYF. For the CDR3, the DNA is TGTGCCAGCAGCTCCTACGGGGCAGATACGCAGTATTTT.

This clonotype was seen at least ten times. CDR3 bases: TGTGCCATCAGTGAGGGCTATGCCGAGCAGTACTTC. Translated: CAISEGYAEQYF. The chain combines TRBV10-3 with TRBJ2-7; the D is unclear. Germline values: CDR1 ENHRY, CDR2 SYGVKD. V was cut by 2 bases and J by 6 bases, with 8 bases left in between. CDR3 length equals 12 residues.

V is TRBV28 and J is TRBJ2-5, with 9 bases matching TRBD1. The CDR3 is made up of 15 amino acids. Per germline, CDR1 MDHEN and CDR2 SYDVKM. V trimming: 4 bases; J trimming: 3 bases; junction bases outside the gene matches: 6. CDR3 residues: CASSSAQGAKETQYF. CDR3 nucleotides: TGTGCCAGCAGTTCGGCACAGGGGGCAAAAGAGACCCAGTACTTC.

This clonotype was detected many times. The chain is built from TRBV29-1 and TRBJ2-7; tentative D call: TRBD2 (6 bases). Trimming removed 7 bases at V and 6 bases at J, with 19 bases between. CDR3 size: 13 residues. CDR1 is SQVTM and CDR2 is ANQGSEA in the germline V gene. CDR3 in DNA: TGCAGCGGTACCCGGGACTTTCGTGGCGAGCAGTACTTC. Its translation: CSGTRDFRGEQYF.

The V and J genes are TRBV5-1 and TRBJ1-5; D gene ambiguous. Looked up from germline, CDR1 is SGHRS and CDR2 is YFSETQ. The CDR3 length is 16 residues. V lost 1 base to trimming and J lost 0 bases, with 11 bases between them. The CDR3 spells CASSLLPDYSNQPQHF. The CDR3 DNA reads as TGCGCCAGCAGCTTGCTACCGGATTATAGCAATCAGCCCCAGCATTTT.

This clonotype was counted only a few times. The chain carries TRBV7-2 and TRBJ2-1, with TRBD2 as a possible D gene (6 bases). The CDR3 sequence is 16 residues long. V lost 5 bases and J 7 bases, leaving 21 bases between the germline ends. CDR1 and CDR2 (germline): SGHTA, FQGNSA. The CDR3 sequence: CASSPPGVYVGNEQFF. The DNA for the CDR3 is TGTGCCAGCAGCCCCCCGGGAGTGTACGTTGGTAATGAGCAGTTCTTC.

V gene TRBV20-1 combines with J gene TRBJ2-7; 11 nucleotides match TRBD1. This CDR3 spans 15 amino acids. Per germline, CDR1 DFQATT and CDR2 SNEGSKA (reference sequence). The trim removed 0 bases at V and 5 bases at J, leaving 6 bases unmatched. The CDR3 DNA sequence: TGCAGTGCTAGAGACCGGGACAGGGGGGCCAACGAGCAGTACTTC. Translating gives CSARDRDRGANEQYF.

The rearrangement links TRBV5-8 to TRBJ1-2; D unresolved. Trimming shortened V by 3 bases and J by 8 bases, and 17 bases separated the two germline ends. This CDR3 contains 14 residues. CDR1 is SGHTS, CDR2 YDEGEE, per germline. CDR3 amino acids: CASSWTQDRRGYTF. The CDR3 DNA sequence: TGTGCCAGCAGCTGGACTCAGGACCGGCGGGGCTACACCTTC.